These T cell receptor beta chains were read from a single sample in a study of T cells after posttransplantation cyclophosphamide. The data were produced by immunoSEQ multiplex PCR, yet TCRdb's version contains in-frame clones alone and is incomplete. The table has tens of thousands of clones, 80% to 90% seen once. The sequencing here drew on PBMCs, taken after allogeneic stem cell transplant with posttransplant cyclophosphamide. Receptors were obtained from a female patient aged 30 to 45 who received an allogeneic stem cell transplant from an unrelated donor, was CMV-positive, and had no GVHD. These T cells may partly come from the graft donor. Both conserved end residues are part of each CDR3. D genes are given only for firm matches. Clone size, where shown, is once, few, many, or a class for clones that have expanded.

d_gene	abundance	v_gene	j_gene	CDR3nt	CDR3aa
TRBD1	.	TRBV18	TRBJ1-2	TGTGCCAGCTCACCGCAACCGGGACAGGGGGCGGGAAACTATGGCTACACCTTC	CASSPQPGQGAGNYGYTF
.	.	TRBV6-6	TRBJ2-1	TGTGCCAGCACTCCTAAGGGAGTATACAATGAGCAGTTCTTC	CASTPKGVYNEQFF
TRBD1	.	TRBV18	TRBJ1-4	TGTGCCAGCTCACCGGGGACAGGGAATGAAAAACTGTTTTTT	CASSPGTGNEKLFF
.	.	TRBV19	TRBJ2-2	TGTGCCAGTAGTATAGAGCTACACATCCGGGACACCGGGGAGCTGTTTTTT	CASSIELHIRDTGELFF
.	.	TRBV19	TRBJ1-4	TGTGCCAGTAGATGGACCGAGGGAGTCGAAAAACTGTTTTTT	CASRWTEGVEKLFF
.	.	TRBV9	TRBJ1-1	TGTGCCAGCAGCCCACAGACACTGAACACTGAAGCTTTCTTT	CASSPQTLNTEAFF
.	.	TRBV10-3	TRBJ1-6	TGTGCCATCAGCAGGGGTTATAATTCACCCCTCCACTTT	CAISRGYNSPLHF
TRBD1	once	TRBV6-1	TRBJ1-5	TGTGCCAGCAGTGTACAGGGGAATCAGCCCCAGCATTTT	CASSVQGNQPQHF
TRBD1	.	TRBV5-1	TRBJ1-2	TGCGCCAGCACCCAGGGGGCGGATGGCTACACCTTC	CASTQGADGYTF
TRBD1	.	TRBV27	TRBJ1-2	TGTGCCAGCAGTTCATCACAGGGGGCACTCGATGGCTACACCTTC	CASSSSQGALDGYTF
.	.	TRBV5-4	TRBJ1-2	TGTGCCAGCAGCTTGGGCCCACAGGGTGCTAACTATGGCTACACCTTC	CASSLGPQGANYGYTF
TRBD1	.	TRBV11-2	TRBJ1-6	TGTGCCAGCAGCTTCCTAACAGGGGATTCACCCCTCCACTTT	CASSFLTGDSPLHF
.	.	TRBV19	TRBJ2-5	TGTGCCAGTAGTATCCAGGGATGGGGAGAGACCCAGTACTTC	CASSIQGWGETQYF
.	.	TRBV6-5	TRBJ1-1	TGTGCCAGCAGTTACGCGGGGGCGCGGGGAAACACTGAAGCTTTCTTT	CASSYAGARGNTEAFF
.	.	TRBV9	TRBJ1-6	TGTGCCAGCAGCGTAGGTGCCAGGGGTTCACCCCTCCACTTT	CASSVGARGSPLHF
.	few	TRBV5-6	TRBJ1-5	TGTGCCAGCAGACTGTTGGGGGGACAGCCCCAGCATTTT	CASRLLGGQPQHF
.	.	TRBV6-1	TRBJ1-5	TGTGCCAGCAGTGAAGGGGCGGGATTGCCCCAGCATTTT	CASSEGAGLPQHF
TRBD2	.	TRBV7-3	TRBJ2-5	TGTGCCAGCAGCCCCGGCCGCGGGGGGACCAAAGAGACCCAGTACTTC	CASSPGRGGTKETQYF
.	few	TRBV6-6	TRBJ1-5	TGTGCTACTGGTTTTGGTCAGCCCCAGCATTTT	CATGFGQPQHF
TRBD1	.	TRBV28	TRBJ1-2	TGTGCCAGCAGTTTATCCCCAAAGGGACAGGGGGAGGGTGGCTACACCTTC	CASSLSPKGQGEGGYTF
.	.	TRBV28	TRBJ2-7	TGTGCCAGCAGTTTATGGGGCCAGGGCAACTACGAGCAGTACTTC	CASSLWGQGNYEQYF
.	.	TRBV9	TRBJ2-3	TGTGCCAGCAGCGCCCGACAGTGGGCAGATACGCAGTATTTT	CASSARQWADTQYF
TRBD1	.	TRBV6-5	TRBJ2-7	TGTGCCAGCATACGGGACAGGGGCTCCTACGAGCAGTACTTC	CASIRDRGSYEQYF
.	.	TRBV6-5	TRBJ2-7	TGTGCCAGCAGGGTATCAGGGTCCCACGAGCAGTACTTC	CASRVSGSHEQYF
.	once	TRBV14	TRBJ2-5	TGTGCCAGCAGCCAAGATACGCGGACAGCCCTCCCAGAGACCCAGTACTTC	CASSQDTRTALPETQYF